This T cell receptor beta chain is drawn from a study of T cell responses to AZD1222 COVID-19 vaccine. The overall study: Recipients boosted at about 4 weeks or about 12 weeks are pooled. General study findings and limits: Dominant CD4 TCR responses targeted spike regions 160-218 and 743-854. Researchers took repertoire samples only after the peak T cell response had come. Spike-specific TCR breadth and depth went up after people got two AZD1222 doses.

Sequencing used immunoSEQ multiplex PCR; TCRdb keeps in-frame clones, though not all of them. The data contain 100,000 or so clones, more than 90% of them seen just once; the ten biggest clones take up 2.2%. Germline values: CDR1 SEHNR, CDR2 FQNEAQ (reference sequence). Deletions cut 5 bases from V and 7 bases from J, with 11 bases between. CDR3 length: 12 amino acids. The table lists this clone with a count of one. Its antigen remains unknown. Source: peripheral blood, taken on day 0 of AZD1222 vaccination. The receptor was isolated from an adult in good health. V is TRBV7-9 and J is TRBJ1-1, with D perhaps matching TRBD1 (6 bases). The CDR3 spells CASSHLDSEAFF. The CDR3 nucleotides are TGTGCCAGCAGCCACTTGGACAGTGAAGCTTTCTTT.